This TCR beta chain was obtained from a study of cytomegalovirus exposure and HLA in healthy donors. Study-wide background: Counted in an early data release were tens of millions of unique TCRs from HLA-typed donors. Study conclusions and caveats: Later on, an analysis tied roughly 17,000 TCR beta sequences to HLA alleles at 0.05 false discovery rate.

In its sample, this clone was seen once. Its antigen is unknown. With 60 Vbeta and 13 Jbeta primers, the PCR was carried out. Profiling relied on immunoSEQ multiplex PCR, and the TCRdb table lists in-frame clones only, not all of them. Of 150,000 or so clones listed, less than 90% were seen once; the top ten hold about 1%. The sample taken for sequencing was PBMCs. The source is a man in his thirties or forties in good health and CMV-seronegative.

This CDR3 reads CASSPVGQASYEQYF. The CDR3 coding sequence is TGTGCCAGCAGCCCGGTGGGACAGGCTTCCTACGAGCAGTACTTC. The V call is TRBV7-9, the J call TRBJ2-7; 8 nucleotides agree with TRBD1. CDR1 and CDR2 from the germline V gene are SEHNR and FQNEAQ (reference sequence). This CDR3 is built from 15 residues. The V segment lost 5 bases and the J segment 1 base; nucleotides outside the gene matches: 7. The variable domain in full, with the rest retrieved from reference TRBV7-9 and TRBJ2-7, is DTGVSQNPRHKITKRGQNVTFRCDPISEHNRLYWYRQTLGQGPEFLTYFQNEAQLEKSRLLSDRFSAERPKGSFSTLEIQRTEQGDSAMYLCASSPVGQASYEQYFGPGTRLTVT.